The entry below gives a single T cell receptor (beta chain) sequence along with its context. This sample stems from a study of blood T cell repertoires in COVID-19. V was cut by 2 bases and J by 9 bases, with 7 bases left in between. Germline CDR1 reads LNHDA; CDR2 reads SQIVND (reference sequence). The CDR3 extends over 11 amino acids. TCRdb keeps only in-frame clones here, not all; method: immunoSEQ multiplex PCR. The sample holds 250,000 to 350,000 clones, around 88% seen once. The chain combines TRBV19 with TRBJ1-2; D gene uncertain. Sample: peripheral blood. This TCR was recovered from a woman aged 50 to 65 with acute or convalescent COVID-19. The CDR3 loop is CASSIRERYTF. The CDR3, as DNA: TGTGCCAGTAGTATAAGAGAGCGCTACACCTTC.